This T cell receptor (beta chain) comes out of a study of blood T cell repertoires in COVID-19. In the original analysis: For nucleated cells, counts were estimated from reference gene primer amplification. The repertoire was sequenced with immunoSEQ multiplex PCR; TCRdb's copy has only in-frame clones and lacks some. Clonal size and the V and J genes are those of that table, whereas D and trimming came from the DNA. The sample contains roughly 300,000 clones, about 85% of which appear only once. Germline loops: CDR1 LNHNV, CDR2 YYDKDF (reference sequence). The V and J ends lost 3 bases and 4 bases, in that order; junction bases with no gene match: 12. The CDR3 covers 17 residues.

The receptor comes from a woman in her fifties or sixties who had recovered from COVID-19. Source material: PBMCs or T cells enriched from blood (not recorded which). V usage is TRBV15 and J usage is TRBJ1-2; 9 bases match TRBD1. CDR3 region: CATSRYSDRGLGYGYTF. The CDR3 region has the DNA TGTGCCACCAGCAGGTATTCGGACAGGGGTTTAGGCTATGGCTACACCTTC.